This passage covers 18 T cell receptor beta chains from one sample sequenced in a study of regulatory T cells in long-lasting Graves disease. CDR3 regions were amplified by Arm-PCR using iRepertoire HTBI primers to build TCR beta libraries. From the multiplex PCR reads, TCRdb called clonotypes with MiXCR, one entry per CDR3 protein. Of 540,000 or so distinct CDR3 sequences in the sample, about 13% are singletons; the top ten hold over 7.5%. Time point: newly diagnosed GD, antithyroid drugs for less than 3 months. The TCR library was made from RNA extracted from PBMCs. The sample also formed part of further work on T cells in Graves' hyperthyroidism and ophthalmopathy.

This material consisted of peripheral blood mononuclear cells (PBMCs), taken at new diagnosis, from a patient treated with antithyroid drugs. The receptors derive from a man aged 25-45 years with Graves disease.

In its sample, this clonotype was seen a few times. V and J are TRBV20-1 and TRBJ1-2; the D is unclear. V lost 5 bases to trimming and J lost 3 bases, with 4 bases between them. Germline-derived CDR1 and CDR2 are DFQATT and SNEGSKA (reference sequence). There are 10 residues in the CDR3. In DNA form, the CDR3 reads TGCAGTGCTGGGGACTATGGCTACACCTTC. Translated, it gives CSAGDYGYTF.

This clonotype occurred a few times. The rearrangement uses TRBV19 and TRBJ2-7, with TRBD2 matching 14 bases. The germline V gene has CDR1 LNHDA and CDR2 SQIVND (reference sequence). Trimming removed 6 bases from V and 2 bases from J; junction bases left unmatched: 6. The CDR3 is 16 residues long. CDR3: CASSGLAGGRAYEQYF. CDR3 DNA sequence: TGTGCCAGTAGCGGACTAGCGGGAGGCAGAGCCTACGAGCAGTACTTC.

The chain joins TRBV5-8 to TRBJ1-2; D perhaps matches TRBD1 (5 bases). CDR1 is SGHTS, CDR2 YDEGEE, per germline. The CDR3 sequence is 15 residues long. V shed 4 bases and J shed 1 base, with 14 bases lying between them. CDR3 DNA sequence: TGTGCCAGCAGCCCGAGGGGCCCGAATAACTATGGCTACACCTTC. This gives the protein CASSPRGPNNYGYTF.

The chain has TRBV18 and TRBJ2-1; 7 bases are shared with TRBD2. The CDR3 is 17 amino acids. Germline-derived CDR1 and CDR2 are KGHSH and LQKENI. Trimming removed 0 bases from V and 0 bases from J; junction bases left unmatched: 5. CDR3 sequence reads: CASSPPIGGSSYNEQFF. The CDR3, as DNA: TGTGCCAGCTCACCACCGATTGGCGGGAGCTCCTACAATGAGCAGTTCTTC.

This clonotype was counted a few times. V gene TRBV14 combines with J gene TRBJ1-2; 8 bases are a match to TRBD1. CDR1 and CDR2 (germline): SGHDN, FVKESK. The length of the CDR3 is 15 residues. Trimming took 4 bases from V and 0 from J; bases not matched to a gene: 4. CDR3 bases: TGTGCCAGCAGCCTCTACAGGGGGACTAACTATGGCTACACCTTC. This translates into CASSLYRGTNYGYTF.

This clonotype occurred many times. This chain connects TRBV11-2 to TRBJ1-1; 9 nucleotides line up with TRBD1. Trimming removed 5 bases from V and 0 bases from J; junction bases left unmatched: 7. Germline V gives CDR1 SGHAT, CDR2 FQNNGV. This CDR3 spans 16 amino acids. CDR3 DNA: TGTGCCAGCAGCCTAACAGGGGGCCTTGTGAACACTGAAGCTTTCTTT. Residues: CASSLTGGLVNTEAFF.

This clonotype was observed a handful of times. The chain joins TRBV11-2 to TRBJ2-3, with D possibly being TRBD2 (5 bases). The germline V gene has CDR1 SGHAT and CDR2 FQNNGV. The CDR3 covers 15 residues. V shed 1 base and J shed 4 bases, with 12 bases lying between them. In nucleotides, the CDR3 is TGTGCCAGCAGCTTAGCAGCGGAGGTCGCAGATACGCAGTATTTT. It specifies CASSLAAEVADTQYF.

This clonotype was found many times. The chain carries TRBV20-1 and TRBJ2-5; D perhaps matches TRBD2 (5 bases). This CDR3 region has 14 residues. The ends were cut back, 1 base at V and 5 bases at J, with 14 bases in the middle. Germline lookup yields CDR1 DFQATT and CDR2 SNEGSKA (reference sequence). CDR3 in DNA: TGCAGTGCTAGAGTCTGGAGTAGCGTGGAGACCCAGTACTTC. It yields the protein CSARVWSSVETQYF.

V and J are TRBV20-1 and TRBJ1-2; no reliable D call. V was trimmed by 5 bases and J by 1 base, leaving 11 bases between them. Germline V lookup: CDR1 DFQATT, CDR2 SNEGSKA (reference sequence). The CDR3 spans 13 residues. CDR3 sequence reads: CSARGRDNYGYTF. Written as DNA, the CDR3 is TGCAGTGCTCGAGGGCGGGATAACTATGGCTACACCTTC.

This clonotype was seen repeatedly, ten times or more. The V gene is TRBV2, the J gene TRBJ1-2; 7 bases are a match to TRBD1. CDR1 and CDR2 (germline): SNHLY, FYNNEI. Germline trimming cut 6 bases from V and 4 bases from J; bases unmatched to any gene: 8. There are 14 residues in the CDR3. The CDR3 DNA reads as TGTGCCAGCAGCGTTGACAGGGCGGGCTATGGCTACACCTTC. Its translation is CASSVDRAGYGYTF.

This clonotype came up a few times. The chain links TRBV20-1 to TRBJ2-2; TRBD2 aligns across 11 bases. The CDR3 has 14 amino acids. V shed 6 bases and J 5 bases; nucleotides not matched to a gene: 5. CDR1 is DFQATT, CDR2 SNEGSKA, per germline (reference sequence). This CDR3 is CSATSGSGTGELFF. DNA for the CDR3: TGCAGTGCAACTAGCGGGAGTGGGACCGGGGAGCTGTTTTTT.

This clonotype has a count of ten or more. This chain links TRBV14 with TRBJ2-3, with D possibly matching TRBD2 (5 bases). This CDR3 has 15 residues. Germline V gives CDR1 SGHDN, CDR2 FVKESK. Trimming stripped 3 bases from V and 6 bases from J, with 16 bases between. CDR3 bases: TGTGCCAGCAGCCACCAAACGGACTTTGGGGATACGCAGTATTTT. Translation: CASSHQTDFGDTQYF. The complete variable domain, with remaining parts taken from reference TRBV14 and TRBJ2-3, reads EAGVTQFPSHSVIEKGQTVTLRCDPISGHDNLYWYRRVMGKEIKFLLHFVKESKQDESGMPNNRFLAERTGGTYSTLKVQPAELEDSGVYFCASSHQTDFGDTQYFGPGTRLTVL.

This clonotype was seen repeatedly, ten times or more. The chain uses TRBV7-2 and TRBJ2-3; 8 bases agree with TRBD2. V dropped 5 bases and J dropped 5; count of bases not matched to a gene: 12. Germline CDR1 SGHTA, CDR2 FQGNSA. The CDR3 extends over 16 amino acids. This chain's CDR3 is CASSPLGAGVGDTQYF. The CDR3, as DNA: TGTGCCAGCAGCCCGCTGGGAGCGGGAGTCGGAGATACGCAGTATTTT. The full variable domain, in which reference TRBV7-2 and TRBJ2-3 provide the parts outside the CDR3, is GAGVSQSPSNKVTEKGKDVELRCDPISGHTALYWYRQSLGQGLEFLIYFQGNSAPDKSGLPSDRFSAERTGGSVSTLTIQRTQQEDSAVYLCASSPLGAGVGDTQYFGPGTRLTVL.

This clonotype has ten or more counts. The CDR3 DNA reads as TGCAGCGCCCAAACAACCGGGACAGACTATGGCTACACCTTC. Encoded protein: CSAQTTGTDYGYTF. V and J are TRBV29-1 and TRBJ1-2; TRBD1 matches 7 bases. V lost 7 bases, J lost 3 bases, and 11 bases stayed unmatched. The CDR3 has 14 amino acids. Germline lookup yields CDR1 SQVTM and CDR2 ANQGSEA.

The CDR3 DNA reads TGTGCCAGCAGCTTATTATTTCGGGGTCTTGGCTACACCTTC. It yields the protein CASSLLFRGLGYTF. The chain has TRBV5-6 and TRBJ1-2; D unclear. The germline V and J ends were trimmed by 2 bases and 7 bases, with 15 bases remaining between them. This CDR3 comprises 14 residues. Germline-derived CDR1 and CDR2 are SGHDT and YYEEEE.

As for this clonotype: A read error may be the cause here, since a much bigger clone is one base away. CDR3 DNA: TGTGCCAGCAGCTTAGCGCAGTTACAAGAGACCCAGTACTTC. This sequence encodes CASSLAQLQETQYF. V is TRBV13 and J is TRBJ2-1; no firm D call. The J call is in doubt because the DNA end fits TRBJ2-5 better. The CDR3 length is 14 residues. CDR1 is PRHDT and CDR2 is FYEKMQ in the germline V gene (reference sequence).

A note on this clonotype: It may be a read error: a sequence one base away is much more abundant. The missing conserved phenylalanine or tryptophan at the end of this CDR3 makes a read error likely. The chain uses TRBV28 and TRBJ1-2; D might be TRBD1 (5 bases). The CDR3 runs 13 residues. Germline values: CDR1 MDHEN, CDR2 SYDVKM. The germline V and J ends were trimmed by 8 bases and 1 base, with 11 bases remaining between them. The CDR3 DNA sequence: TGTGCCAGCCTACCGGGACTTAACTATGGCTACACCCTC. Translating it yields CASLPGLNYGYTL.

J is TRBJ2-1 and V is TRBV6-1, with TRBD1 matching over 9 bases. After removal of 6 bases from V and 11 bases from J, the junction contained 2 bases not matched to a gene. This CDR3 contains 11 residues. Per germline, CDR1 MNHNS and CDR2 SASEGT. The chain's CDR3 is CASRTGGQQFF. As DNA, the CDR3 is TGTGCCAGCAGAACAGGGGGCCAGCAGTTCTTC.